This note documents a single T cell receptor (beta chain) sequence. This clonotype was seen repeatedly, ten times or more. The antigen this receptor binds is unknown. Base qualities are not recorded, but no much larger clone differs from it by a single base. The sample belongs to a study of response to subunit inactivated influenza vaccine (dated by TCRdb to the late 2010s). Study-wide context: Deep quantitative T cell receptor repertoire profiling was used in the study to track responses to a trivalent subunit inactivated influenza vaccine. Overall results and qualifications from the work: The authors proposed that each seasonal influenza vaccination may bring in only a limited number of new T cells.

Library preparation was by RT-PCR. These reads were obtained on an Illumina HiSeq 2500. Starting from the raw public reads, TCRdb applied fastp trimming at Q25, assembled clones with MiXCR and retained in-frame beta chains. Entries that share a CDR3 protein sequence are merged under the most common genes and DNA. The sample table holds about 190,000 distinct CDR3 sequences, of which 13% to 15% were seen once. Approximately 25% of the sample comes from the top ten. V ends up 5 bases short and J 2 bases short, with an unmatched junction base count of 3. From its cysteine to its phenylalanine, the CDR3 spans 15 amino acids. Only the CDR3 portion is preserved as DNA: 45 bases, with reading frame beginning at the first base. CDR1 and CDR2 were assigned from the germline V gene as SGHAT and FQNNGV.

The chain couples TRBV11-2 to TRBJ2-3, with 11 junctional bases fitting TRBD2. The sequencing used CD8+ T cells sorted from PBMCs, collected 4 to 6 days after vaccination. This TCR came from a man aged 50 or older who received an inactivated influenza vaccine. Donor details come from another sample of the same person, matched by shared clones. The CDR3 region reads CASSRLAGTTDTQYF. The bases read TGTGCCAGCAGCCGACTAGCGGGAACCACAGATACGCAGTATTTT.